The 2 T cell receptor beta chains listed next were all sequenced from one sample in a study of T cell responses to AZD1222 COVID-19 vaccine. The data were produced by immunoSEQ multiplex PCR, yet TCRdb's version contains in-frame clones alone and is incomplete. The sample consists of around 130,000 clones, approximately 93% of them appearing once. The source material was peripheral blood, sampled on day 0 of AZD1222 vaccination. The receptors originated from an adult in good health.

This chain links TRBV7-9 with TRBJ2-4; weak D call: TRBD1 (6 bases). The germline V gene encodes CDR1 SEHNR and CDR2 FQNEAQ (reference sequence). Trimming stripped 2 bases from V and 0 bases from J, with 17 bases between. The CDR3 runs 18 residues. This CDR3 reads CASSLWAQGTLAKNIQYF. The CDR3 coding sequence is TGTGCCAGCAGCTTATGGGCCCAGGGGACATTAGCCAAAAACATTCAGTACTTC.

The V and J genes are TRBV20-1 and TRBJ1-5; weak D call: TRBD1 (5 bases). The CDR3 contains 14 residues. Trimming left V 3 bases short and J 5 bases short, with 14 bases between. CDR1 DFQATT and CDR2 SNEGSKA come from the germline V gene (reference sequence). The CDR3 loop is CSASVGGDYQPQHF. The CDR3 coding sequence is TGCAGTGCTAGTGTGGGTGGGGACTATCAGCCCCAGCATTTT.